The 22 T cell receptor beta chains below all came from one sample that was sequenced in a study of technical replicates of blood from several donors. Method: immunoSEQ multiplex PCR; TCRdb's copy keeps in-frame clones and lacks some. This table has more than 65,000 clones, about 96% appearing once. Sequencing input: T cells isolated from PBMCs. The receptors originated from a human donor in good health.

V usage is TRBV29-1 and J usage is TRBJ2-5; D is unresolved. Deletions cut 2 bases from V and 3 bases from J, with 7 bases between. Germline loops: CDR1 SQVTM, CDR2 ANQGSEA. The CDR3 is 12 amino acids. DNA for the CDR3: TGCAGCGTTGAACCGGTAAAAGAGACCCAGTACTTC. It codes for CSVEPVKETQYF.

This chain links TRBV7-2 with TRBJ1-2; D ambiguous. CDR1 is SGHTA and CDR2 is FQGNSA in the germline V gene. V was clipped by 1 base and J by 0 bases, with 3 bases between them. This CDR3 is built from 13 residues. The CDR3 DNA reads as TGTGCCAGCAGCTTAGGAGCTAACTATGGCTACACCTTC. Amino acids: CASSLGANYGYTF.

This sequence joins TRBV6-5 and TRBJ2-5; 7 bases match TRBD2. Trimming took 4 bases from V and 4 from J; bases not matched to a gene: 3. In germline, CDR1 is MNHEY, CDR2 SVGAGI. The length of the CDR3 is 13 residues. CDR3 sequence reads: CASSFGGGETQYF. The DNA for the CDR3 is TGTGCCAGCAGTTTTGGCGGGGGAGAGACCCAGTACTTC.

The chain uses TRBV2 and TRBJ2-1; 8 bases are shared with TRBD2. Germline V CDR1 and CDR2: SNHLY, FYNNEI. The CDR3 consists of 16 residues. Trimming at V came to 3 bases and at J to 1 base, leaving 5 bases not matched to a gene. This CDR3 is CASSEGGTRSYNEQFF. The CDR3 nucleotides are TGTGCCAGCAGTGAGGGGGGGACTAGGTCCTACAATGAGCAGTTCTTC.

The chain recombines TRBV7-9 with TRBJ2-1; D may be TRBD1 (6 bases). Between the trimmed V and J ends, which lost 7 bases and 0 bases, there was a span of 16 bases. The CDR3 loop spans 16 amino acids. Germline V gene sequence: CDR1 SEHNR, CDR2 FQNEAQ (reference sequence). The CDR3 nucleotides are TGTGCCAGCATCGGAGAACGACAGGACTCCTACAATGAGCAGTTCTTC. It codes for CASIGERQDSYNEQFF.

The V and J genes are TRBV27 and TRBJ2-7, with 8 bases aligning to TRBD1. Germline V gives CDR1 MNHEY, CDR2 SMNVEV (reference sequence). There are 12 residues in the CDR3. Losses at the gene ends were 10 bases for V and 4 bases for J; bases not matched to a gene: 6. CDR3 bases: TGTGCCACCCGGACAGGGCCATACGAGCAGTACTTC. As protein: CATRTGPYEQYF.

This chain uses TRBV7-9 with TRBJ2-2; no clear D gene. The length of the CDR3 is 15 residues. V lost 10 bases and J 1 base, leaving 16 bases between the germline ends. The germline V gene encodes CDR1 SEHNR and CDR2 FQNEAQ (reference sequence). CDR3 bases: TGTGCCACACGGGTCCTATCTATGAACACCGGGGAGCTGTTTTTT. Translating gives CATRVLSMNTGELFF. The full variable domain, completed using reference TRBV7-9 and TRBJ2-2, is DTGVSQNPRHKITKRGQNVTFRCDPISEHNRLYWYRQTLGQGPEFLTYFQNEAQLEKSRLLSDRFSAERPKGSFSTLEIQRTEQGDSAMYLCATRVLSMNTGELFFGEGSRLTVL.

CDR3 nucleotides: TGTGCCAGCAGCTTAGCCAGGGTATCCCCCCGCAAAGAAAAACTGTTTTTT. Its translation is CASSLARVSPRKEKLFF. The chain recombines TRBV7-8 with TRBJ1-4; the D gene is possibly TRBD1 (5 bases). This CDR3 is built from 17 residues. The germline V gene encodes CDR1 SGHVS and CDR2 FQNEAQ. Trimming pared 0 bases from V and 8 bases from J, leaving 19 bases between.

V is TRBV19 and J is TRBJ2-2; 7 bases align to TRBD2. This CDR3 comprises 18 residues. From germline, CDR1 is LNHDA and CDR2 SQIVND (reference sequence). Trimming cost V 3 bases and J 0 bases; bases outside gene matches: 10. CDR3 bases: TGTGCCAGTAGTATGGGTACCCGGCGGGAGTCGAACACCGGGGAGCTGTTTTTT. Its translation is CASSMGTRRESNTGELFF.

This chain links TRBV7-9 with TRBJ1-1; D uncertain. This CDR3 has 13 amino acids. The germline V gene encodes CDR1 SEHNR and CDR2 FQNEAQ (reference sequence). The V end was cut by 3 bases, the J end by 5 bases, with 10 bases between. The CDR3 here is CASSFERRTEAFF. The DNA for the CDR3 is TGTGCCAGCAGCTTCGAACGCCGGACTGAAGCTTTCTTT.

V and J are TRBV5-8 and TRBJ1-5; D may be TRBD1 (6 bases). The length of the CDR3 is 13 residues. Trimming took 4 bases from V and 6 from J, leaving 11 bases between them. Germline V lookup: CDR1 SGHTS, CDR2 YDEGEE. The CDR3 region has the DNA TGTGCCAGCAGCGTACAGGGAGCTCAGCCCCAGCATTTT. It yields the protein CASSVQGAQPQHF.

The chain uses TRBV5-5 and TRBJ1-5; TRBD1 matches 11 bases. V trimming: 0 bases; J trimming: 7 bases; junction bases outside the gene matches: 6. The CDR3 runs to 16 residues. Germline CDR1 reads SGHKS; CDR2 reads YYEKEE (reference sequence). CDR3 region: CASSLAGQGARQPQHF. CDR3 DNA sequence: TGTGCCAGCAGCTTGGCCGGACAGGGGGCAAGACAGCCCCAGCATTTT.

V and J are TRBV5-4 and TRBJ2-7, with TRBD2 matching over 13 bases. Germline CDR1 reads SGHNT; CDR2 reads YYREEE (reference sequence). The CDR3 is made up of 16 amino acids. J gave up 2 bases and V 0 bases, and 2 bases lay outside the gene matches. CDR3 coding DNA: TGTGCCAGCAGCTTGGCGGGACTAGCGGGACCCTACGAGCAGTACTTC. This gives the protein CASSLAGLAGPYEQYF.

The rearrangement links TRBV4-3 to TRBJ2-7, with 7 positions matching TRBD2. The CDR3 is 15 residues long. V gave up 1 base and J gave up 1 base; unmatched junction bases: 4. CDR1 is LGHNA, CDR2 YSLEER, per germline. The CDR3 nucleotides read TGCGCCAGCAGCCAAGTACTAGCGCATTCCTACGAGCAGTACTTC. This gives the protein CASSQVLAHSYEQYF.

The V gene is TRBV27, the J gene TRBJ2-3; D not certain. CDR3 size: 16 residues. Trimming pared 3 bases from V and 1 base from J, leaving 14 bases between. Germline V gene sequence: CDR1 MNHEY, CDR2 SMNVEV (reference sequence). In nucleotides, the CDR3 is TGTGCCAGCAGTTTCCTGGCTCAGGCCCGCACAGATACGCAGTATTTT. It codes for CASSFLAQARTDTQYF.

CDR3 DNA: TGCGCCAGCAGCCACCTGGGGACGGGAGGGCCGGCAGATACGCAGTATTTT. Translating it yields CASSHLGTGGPADTQYF. V is TRBV4-1 and J is TRBJ2-3; 8 bases are a match to TRBD2. The length of the CDR3 is 17 residues. Germline CDR1 and CDR2: MGHRA and YSYEKL. V was pared by 3 bases and J by 4 bases, with 12 bases of the junction left unmatched.

V is TRBV6-1 and J is TRBJ2-5; 14 bases match TRBD2. V lost 10 bases, J lost 7 bases, and 11 bases stayed unmatched. Germline V gene sequence: CDR1 MNHNS, CDR2 SASEGT. CDR3 length: 15 amino acids. Here the CDR3 DNA reads TGTGCCACCAAAGGGACTAGCGGGAGAGTGGGGACCCAGTACTTC. As protein: CATKGTSGRVGTQYF.

The chain joins TRBV12-5 to TRBJ2-1; 10 nucleotides match TRBD2. The V and J ends lost 4 bases and 4 bases, in that order; junction bases with no gene match: 10. The germline V gene encodes CDR1 LGHNT and CDR2 FRNRAP. The CDR3 spans 17 residues. In DNA, the CDR3 is TGTGCTAGTGGTTCCCCTAGCGGGAGTGCCCCTTACAATGAGCAGTTCTTC. Protein: CASGSPSGSAPYNEQFF.

This clone was detected once. The chain recombines TRBV5-6 with TRBJ1-2; D is ambiguous. Trimming removed 4 bases at V and 7 bases at J, with 14 bases between. CDR3 length equals 13 residues. Germline CDR1 SGHDT, CDR2 YYEEEE. The CDR3 spells CASSREVRAGYTF. Written as DNA, the CDR3 is TGTGCCAGCAGCCGGGAGGTTAGGGCTGGCTACACCTTC.

This chain connects TRBV11-3 to TRBJ2-5; 13 bases are a match to TRBD2. With 4 bases clipped from V and 2 bases from J, the junction kept 4 bases outside the gene matches. CDR1 is SGHNT, CDR2 YENEEA, per germline. This CDR3 region has 16 residues. CDR3 residues: CASSSPGLAGQETQYF. The CDR3 bases are TGTGCCAGCAGCTCCCCGGGACTAGCGGGACAAGAGACCCAGTACTTC. Using reference TRBV11-3 and TRBJ2-5 for the parts outside the CDR3, the full variable domain is EAGVVQSPRYKIIEKKQPVAFWCNPISGHNTLYWYLQNLGQGPELLIRYENEEAVDDSQLPKDRFSAERLKGVDSTLKIQPAELGDSAVYLCASSSPGLAGQETQYFGPGTRLLVL.

This chain joins TRBV25-1 and TRBJ1-5; D not resolved. This CDR3 is built from 13 residues. V was clipped by 4 bases and J by 4 bases, with 8 bases between them. Germline V lookup: CDR1 MGHDK, CDR2 SYGVNS. CDR3 coding DNA: TGTGCCAGCAGTGGCGGGCCGAATCAGCCCCAGCATTTT. This gives the protein CASSGGPNQPQHF. Variable domain in full (rest from reference TRBV25-1 and TRBJ1-5): EADIYQTPRYLVIGTGKKITLECSQTMGHDKMYWYQQDPGMELHLIHYSYGVNSTEKGDLSSESTVSRIRTEHFPLTLESARPSHTSQYLCASSGGPNQPQHFGDGTRLSIL.

The V call is TRBV28, the J call TRBJ1-2; TRBD1 might be the D (6 bases). Trimming stripped 11 bases from V and 7 bases from J, with 23 bases between. The germline V gene has CDR1 MDHEN and CDR2 SYDVKM. The CDR3 spans 14 residues. The CDR3 reads CASFPGQGTIGYTF. The CDR3 region has the DNA TGTGCCTCTTTTCCGGGCCAGGGGACCATTGGCTACACCTTC.